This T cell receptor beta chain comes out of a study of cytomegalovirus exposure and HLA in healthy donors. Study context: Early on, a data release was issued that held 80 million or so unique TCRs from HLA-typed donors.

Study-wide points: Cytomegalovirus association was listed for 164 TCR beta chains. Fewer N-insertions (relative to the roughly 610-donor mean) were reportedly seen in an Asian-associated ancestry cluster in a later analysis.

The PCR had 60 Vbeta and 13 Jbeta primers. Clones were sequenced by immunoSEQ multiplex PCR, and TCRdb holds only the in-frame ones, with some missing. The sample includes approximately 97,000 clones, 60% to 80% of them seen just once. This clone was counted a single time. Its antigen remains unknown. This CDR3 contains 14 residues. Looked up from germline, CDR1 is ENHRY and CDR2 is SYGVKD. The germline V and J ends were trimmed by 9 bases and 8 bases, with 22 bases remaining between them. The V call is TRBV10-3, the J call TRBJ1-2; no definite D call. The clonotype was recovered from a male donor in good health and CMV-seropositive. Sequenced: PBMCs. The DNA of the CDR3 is TGTGCCATTTCCCCGCCTTTAACGGCGGGCGGCTACACCTTC. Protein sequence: CAISPPLTAGGYTF.